Given below is one T cell receptor beta chain in context. The antigen it recognizes is unknown. The record has no base qualities; no much larger clone is one base away. From cysteine to phenylalanine, the CDR3 is 15 amino acids long. Only the CDR3 DNA is retained, 45 bases long and in frame from the first base. V ends up 6 bases short and J 4 bases short, with an unmatched junction base count of 9. CDR1 SNHLY and CDR2 FYNNEI were looked up in the germline V gene. One collaborating source in Seattle enrolled patients during active infection and followed them longitudinally through the course of disease. Whole blood was collected in K2EDTA tubes by collaborating institutions according to the institutions' own protocols. For TCRbeta analysis, collaborators shipped samples in one of three forms: frozen whole blood, isolated PBMCs, or DNA extracted from either of those sample types. The data originate from a study of blood T cell repertoires in COVID-19 (dated by TCRdb to the early 2020s). For the wider study: Collaborator samples came from the United States, Italy and Spain and covered acute and convalescent phases of COVID-19. The prospective study material was composed of cDNA or gDNA derived from T cells, B-cell-depleted T cells, or PBMCs. The dataset comprised deeply sampled blood TCRbeta repertoires from subjects exposed to, actively infected with, or recovered from COVID-19. A freely available public database, intended as a resource for researchers studying the immune response to SARS-CoV-2, is where the repertoires were released. Samples came from the ongoing ImmuneRACE study (first 160 participants) plus 1,254 subjects from 6 global collaborators. Nearly every sample came with metadata listing a de-identified subject ID, COVID-19 status, age in years and sex. Where available, HLA class I and class II types were obtained from metadata supplied by the sample provider rather than from assay-based typing. The paper as a whole reports these results and caveats: How much clinical and demographic metadata was included differed by source and by participant, and the metadata was provided uncurated.

The immunoSEQ Assay, a bias-controlled multiplex PCR, was used to amplify TCRbeta CDR3 regions from genomic DNA. The authors' pipeline ran thus. Within the assay, amplification of reference gene primers was used to estimate how many nucleated cells each sample contained. Sequence reads were collapsed and filtered to measure the absolute abundance of every unique TCRbeta CDR3 rearrangement. Productive Simpson clonality was computed per sample as the square root of Simpson's diversity index over productive rearrangements. TCRdb took over this immuneACCESS table, retaining in-frame rearrangements with V and J assigned. Such tables are incomplete; in checked studies, under half of the missing clones stem from an unresolved V gene, and the remainder is unexplained. V, J and clone size are those of that table, while D and trimming were read from the DNA. Across this sample there are around 180,000 clones, with roughly three quarters seen only once. Over 9.5% of the sample goes to the ten largest clones.

This TCR came from a woman aged 80 or older with COVID-19, enrolled during active disease. The rearrangement joined TRBV2 to TRBJ2-4; TRBD1 fits 7 bases in the junction. Sample: peripheral blood. The sequenced DNA: TGTGCCAGCAGCGATTACGGGACAGCAAAAAACATTCAGTACTTC. It translates as CASSDYGTAKNIQYF.